The 18 T cell receptor beta chains presented below share a single source sample, sequenced in a study of identifying expanded T cells in peripheral blood. Sequenced by immunoSEQ multiplex PCR; TCRdb stores in-frame clones only, minus some. The table shows more than 95,000 clones, with 84% occurring only once. Material for sequencing was blood. The receptors were gathered from a person aged 18-70 years in good health.

The J gene is TRBJ1-2, the V gene TRBV5-6, with unresolved D. Trimming left V 0 bases short and J 2 bases short, with 11 bases between. The CDR3 length is 15 residues. The germline gives CDR1 SGHDT, CDR2 YYEEEE. The chain's CDR3 is CASSLVARRNYGYTF. The CDR3 DNA reads TGTGCCAGCAGCTTGGTTGCCCGGAGAAACTATGGCTACACCTTC.

The chain uses TRBV6-6 and TRBJ1-5; 7 bases align to TRBD1. The V gene end was trimmed by 5 bases and the J gene end by 5 bases; junction bases not matched to a gene: 9. CDR3 length: 15 residues. The germline CDR1 and CDR2 sequences are MNHNY and SVGAGI (reference sequence). Here the CDR3 DNA reads TGTGCCAGCAGTGAGATTACAGGGGACGATCAGCCCCAGCATTTT. This translates into CASSEITGDDQPQHF.

CDR3 DNA sequence: TGTGCCAGCAGCTTTGGGTTCGAAACAGATACGCAGTATTTT. Amino acid sequence: CASSFGFETDTQYF. The J gene is TRBJ2-3, the V gene TRBV7-9; D gene ambiguous. This CDR3 contains 14 residues. V was shortened by 3 bases and J by 3 bases, with 10 bases between the two germline ends. CDR1 is SEHNR and CDR2 is FQNEAQ in the germline V gene (reference sequence).

The V and J genes are TRBV6-1 and TRBJ2-7, with 8 positions matching TRBD2. V dropped 7 bases and J dropped 7; count of bases not matched to a gene: 9. Germline V gene data show CDR1 as MNHNS and CDR2 as SASEGT. The CDR3 length is 13 residues. CDR3 in amino acids: CASNSAGEGEQYF. CDR3 coding DNA: TGTGCCAGCAACTCAGCGGGGGAAGGGGAGCAGTACTTC.

V usage is TRBV18 and J usage is TRBJ1-1, with D tentatively TRBD1 (6 bases). Trimming stripped 1 base from V and 7 bases from J, with 10 bases between. Germline assignment: CDR1 KGHSH and CDR2 LQKENI. The CDR3 totals 13 residues. This chain's CDR3 is CASSPLRGNEAFF. The CDR3, as DNA: TGTGCCAGCTCACCACTAAGGGGGAATGAAGCTTTCTTT.

This clone has a handful of counts. The rearrangement joins TRBV7-9 to TRBJ1-6; 10 bases are shared with TRBD1. Germline V CDR1 and CDR2: SEHNR, FQNEAQ (reference sequence). The CDR3 has 14 residues. The J segment lost 9 bases and the V segment lost 4 bases, leaving 3 bases of the junction unmatched. The CDR3 loop reads CASSSTGGRSPLHF. The CDR3 DNA reads as TGTGCCAGCAGCTCGACAGGGGGCCGTTCACCCCTCCACTTT. Supplemented by reference TRBV7-9 and TRBJ1-6, the full variable domain reads DTGVSQNPRHKITKRGQNVTFRCDPISEHNRLYWYRQTLGQGPEFLTYFQNEAQLEKSRLLSDRFSAERPKGSFSTLEIQRTEQGDSAMYLCASSSTGGRSPLHFGNGTRLTVT.

The gene calls are TRBV29-1 and TRBJ1-2, with 8 positions matching TRBD1. The CDR3 sequence is 12 residues long. The ends lost 6 bases at V and 5 bases at J; junction bases unmatched: 5. Germline CDR1 SQVTM, CDR2 ANQGSEA. The CDR3 is CSVRGRLYGYTF. CDR3 DNA: TGCAGCGTCAGGGGGCGGCTATATGGCTACACCTTC.

Notes on this clone: The germline gene is not matched at one end of the junction; a read error may be the cause. CDR3 region: CASSSGSHYEQYF. Written as DNA, the CDR3 is TGTGCCAGCAGCTCGGGATCACACTACGAGCAGTACTTC. The V call is TRBV5-1, the J call TRBJ2-7; D might be TRBD2 (5 bases). This CDR3 comprises 13 residues. The V gene's germline CDR1 is SGHRS and CDR2 YFSETQ. Variable domain in full (rest from reference TRBV5-1 and TRBJ2-7): KAGVTQTPRYLIKTRGQQVTLSCSPISGHRSVSWYQQTPGQGLQFLFEYFSETQRNKGNFPGRFSGRQFSNSRSEMNVSTLELGDSALYLCASSSGSHYEQYFGPGTRLTVT.

The chain links TRBV5-1 to TRBJ1-3; 8 nucleotides align to TRBD1. V shed 4 bases and J 7 bases; nucleotides not matched to a gene: 10. The CDR3 is 15 residues long. Germline lookup yields CDR1 SGHRS and CDR2 YFSETQ. The CDR3 sequence is CASSATGDKGNTIYF. CDR3 sequence (DNA): TGCGCCAGCAGCGCGACAGGGGACAAGGGTAACACCATATATTTT.

The chain links TRBV7-2 to TRBJ1-2; D remains ambiguous. There are 19 residues in the CDR3. CDR1 and CDR2 from the germline V gene are SGHTA and FQGNSA. Between the trimmed V and J ends, which lost 0 bases and 6 bases, there was a span of 26 bases. The CDR3 loop reads CASSLALIRRTAVGDGYTF. The CDR3 bases are TGTGCCAGCAGCTTAGCCCTTATACGCAGGACGGCGGTTGGAGATGGCTACACCTTC.

The V gene is TRBV18, the J gene TRBJ2-3; a weak D match, TRBD1 (5 bases). The ends were cut back, 3 bases at V and 4 bases at J, with 17 bases in the middle. The CDR3 extends over 16 amino acids. Germline V gene sequence: CDR1 KGHSH, CDR2 LQKENI. The CDR3 spells CASSPPSQGWADTQYF. The CDR3 bases are TGTGCCAGCTCACCTCCTTCTCAGGGTTGGGCAGATACGCAGTATTTT.

The chain is built from TRBV7-2 and TRBJ1-1; D is possibly TRBD1 (6 bases). CDR3 length equals 12 residues. The germline gives CDR1 SGHTA, CDR2 FQGNSA. Trimming shortened V by 6 bases and J by 8 bases, and 13 bases separated the two germline ends. CDR3 residues: CASRATGPEAFF. The CDR3 nucleotides read TGTGCCAGCAGGGCAACAGGGCCAGAAGCTTTCTTT.

The V and J genes are TRBV30 and TRBJ1-5; TRBD1 is a possible D gene (5 bases). The V end lost 1 base, the J end lost 6 bases, and 16 bases lay between the germline ends. Germline V gene lookup returns CDR1 GTSNPN and CDR2 SVGIG (reference sequence). The CDR3 runs 15 residues. CDR3 residues: CAWSGGSVQGQPQHF. In DNA form, the CDR3 reads TGTGCCTGGAGTGGGGGGTCTGTTCAGGGTCAGCCCCAGCATTTT.

This rearrangement joins TRBV6-6 to TRBJ1-1, with D hard to call. The CDR3 totals 14 residues. The V gene's germline CDR1 is MNHNY and CDR2 SVGAGI (reference sequence). V lost 5 bases and J lost 4, with 14 bases in between. Written as DNA, the CDR3 is TGTGCCAGCAGTAGAGGCAGAGATCCCACTGAAGCTTTCTTT. It yields the protein CASSRGRDPTEAFF.

This clone showed up just once. A read error is the likely source, as a far larger clone sits one nucleotide away. The rearrangement uses TRBV6-5 and TRBJ1-1; D is uncertain. Germline V gene sequence: CDR1 MNHEY, CDR2 SVGAGI. V lost 1 base, J lost 3 bases, and 0 bases lay in between. This CDR3 is built from 11 residues. DNA of the CDR3: TGTGCCAGCAGTTACTACACTGAAGCTTTCTTT. This encodes CASSYYTEAFF.

J is TRBJ2-6 and V is TRBV28; TRBD1 matches at 8 bases. The CDR3 extends over 16 amino acids. V shed 6 bases, J shed 3 bases, and the junction held 7 bases outside the gene matches. CDR1 MDHEN and CDR2 SYDVKM come from the germline V gene. The CDR3 bases are TGTGCCAGCAGGGGGACAGGACGTTTTGGGGCCAACGTCCTGACTTTC. Amino acid sequence: CASRGTGRFGANVLTF.

The rearrangement uses TRBV2 and TRBJ1-2; TRBD1 matches 9 bases. The CDR3 length is 14 residues. CDR1 SNHLY and CDR2 FYNNEI come from the germline V gene. The ends lost 5 bases at V and 6 bases at J; junction bases unmatched: 7. The CDR3 nucleotides are TGTGCCAGCAGTACTGGACAGGGGTGGAATGGCTACACCTTC. It specifies CASSTGQGWNGYTF.

J is TRBJ1-1 and V is TRBV10-3, with 7 positions matching TRBD1. Germline V gene lookup returns CDR1 ENHRY and CDR2 SYGVKD. V gave up 3 bases and J gave up 11 bases; unmatched junction bases: 12. CDR3 length: 14 amino acids. The CDR3 region has the DNA TGTGCCATCAGTGATGACAGGGCCGGGACACGGGCTTTCTTT. It translates to CAISDDRAGTRAFF.